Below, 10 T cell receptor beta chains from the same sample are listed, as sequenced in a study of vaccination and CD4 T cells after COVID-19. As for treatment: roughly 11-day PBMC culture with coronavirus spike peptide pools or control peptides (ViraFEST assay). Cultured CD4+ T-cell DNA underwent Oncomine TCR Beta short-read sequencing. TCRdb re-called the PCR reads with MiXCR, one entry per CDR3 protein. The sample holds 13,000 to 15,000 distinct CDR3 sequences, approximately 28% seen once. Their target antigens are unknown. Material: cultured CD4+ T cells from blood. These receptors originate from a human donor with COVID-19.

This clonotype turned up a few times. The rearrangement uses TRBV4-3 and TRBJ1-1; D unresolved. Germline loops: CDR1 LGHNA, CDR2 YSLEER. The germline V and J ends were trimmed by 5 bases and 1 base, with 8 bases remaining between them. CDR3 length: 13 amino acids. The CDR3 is CASSYTENTEAFF. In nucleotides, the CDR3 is TGCGCCAGCAGCTATACAGAGAACACTGAAGCTTTCTTT.

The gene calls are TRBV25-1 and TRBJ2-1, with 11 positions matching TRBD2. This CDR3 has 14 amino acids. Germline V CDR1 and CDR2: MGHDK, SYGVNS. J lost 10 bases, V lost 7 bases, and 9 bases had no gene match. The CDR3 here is CASTLAGGPGEQFF. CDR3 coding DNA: TGTGCCAGCACTTTAGCGGGGGGGCCAGGGGAGCAGTTCTTC. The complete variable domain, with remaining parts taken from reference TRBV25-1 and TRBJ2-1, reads EADIYQTPRYLVIGTGKKITLECSQTMGHDKMYWYQQDPGMELHLIHYSYGVNSTEKGDLSSESTVSRIRTEHFPLTLESARPSHTSQYLCASTLAGGPGEQFFGPGTRLTVL.

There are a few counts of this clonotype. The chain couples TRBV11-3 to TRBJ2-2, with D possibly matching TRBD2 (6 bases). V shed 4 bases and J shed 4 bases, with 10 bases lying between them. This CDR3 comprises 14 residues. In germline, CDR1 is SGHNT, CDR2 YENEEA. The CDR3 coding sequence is TGTGCCAGCAGCTCCGACGGGGGCACCGGGGAGCTGTTTTTT. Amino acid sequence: CASSSDGGTGELFF.

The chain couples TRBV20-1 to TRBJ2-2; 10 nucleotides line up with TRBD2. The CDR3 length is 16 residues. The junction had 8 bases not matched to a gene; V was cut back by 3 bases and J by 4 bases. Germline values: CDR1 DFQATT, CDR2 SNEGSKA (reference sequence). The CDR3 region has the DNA TGCAGTGCTAGCGCCAGCGGGGGGGGAGGCACCGGGGAGCTGTTTTTT. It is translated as CSASASGGGGTGELFF.

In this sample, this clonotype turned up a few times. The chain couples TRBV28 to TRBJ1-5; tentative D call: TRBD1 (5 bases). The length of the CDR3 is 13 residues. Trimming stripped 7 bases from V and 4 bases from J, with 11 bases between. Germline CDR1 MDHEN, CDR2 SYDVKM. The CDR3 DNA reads TGTGCCAGCACTACTTGGGGGAATCAGCCCCAGCATTTT. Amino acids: CASTTWGNQPQHF.

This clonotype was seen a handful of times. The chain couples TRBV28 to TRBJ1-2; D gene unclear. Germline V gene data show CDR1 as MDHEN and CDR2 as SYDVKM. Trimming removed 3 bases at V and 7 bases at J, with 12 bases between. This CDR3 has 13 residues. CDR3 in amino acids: CASSLSSGFGYTF. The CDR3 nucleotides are TGTGCCAGCAGTTTGTCCTCCGGGTTTGGCTACACCTTC.

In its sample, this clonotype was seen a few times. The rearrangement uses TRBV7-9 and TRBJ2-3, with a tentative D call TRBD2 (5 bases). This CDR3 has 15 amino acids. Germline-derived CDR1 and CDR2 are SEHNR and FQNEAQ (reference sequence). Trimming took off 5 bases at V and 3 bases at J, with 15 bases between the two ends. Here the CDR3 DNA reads TGTGCCAGCAGCGTCTCAACCCCGGGGACAGATACGCAGTATTTT. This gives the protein CASSVSTPGTDTQYF.

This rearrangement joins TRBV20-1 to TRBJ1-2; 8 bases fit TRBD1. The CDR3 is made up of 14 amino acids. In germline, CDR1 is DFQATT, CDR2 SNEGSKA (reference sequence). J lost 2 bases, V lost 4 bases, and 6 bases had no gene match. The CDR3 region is CSAILGQGNYGYTF. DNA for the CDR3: TGCAGTGCTATCCTCGGACAGGGCAACTATGGCTACACCTTC.

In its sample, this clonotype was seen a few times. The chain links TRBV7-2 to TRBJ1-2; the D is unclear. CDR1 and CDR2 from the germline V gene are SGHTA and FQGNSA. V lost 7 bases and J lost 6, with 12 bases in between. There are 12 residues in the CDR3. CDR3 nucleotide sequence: TGTGCCAGCAATATAACCCCCCATGGCTACACCTTC. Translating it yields CASNITPHGYTF.

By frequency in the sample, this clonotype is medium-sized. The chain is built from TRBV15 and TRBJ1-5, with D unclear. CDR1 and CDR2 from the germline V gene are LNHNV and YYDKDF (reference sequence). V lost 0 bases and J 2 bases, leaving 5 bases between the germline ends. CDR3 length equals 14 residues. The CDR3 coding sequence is TGTGCCACCAGCAGAGACGGGGGCAATCAGCCCCAGCATTTT. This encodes CATSRDGGNQPQHF.